This TCR beta chain was documented in a study of patients and donors after allogeneic stem cell transplantation. TCRdb redid the calling of the RT-PCR reads with MiXCR, one entry per CDR3 protein. This sample has 800,000 to 1,000,000 distinct CDR3 sequences; over 15% occur once, and the top ten carry approximately 5.9%. Germline CDR1 DFQATT, CDR2 SNEGSKA (reference sequence). This CDR3 is 14 amino acids long. V lost 5 bases to trimming and J lost 6 bases, with 19 bases between them. This sequence was found in a human donor who was either an allogeneic HSCT recipient or a stem cell or donor lymphocyte infusion donor (not recorded which). It is not recorded whose cells these are; they may come from a transplant donor. Sequencing was done on a sample of blood, either unsorted or a sorted T cell fraction (not recorded which). This rearrangement joins TRBV20-1 to TRBJ1-1, with unresolved D. CDR3 nucleotides: TGCAGTGCTGGAACAAGGGTTAATGGCCCTGAAGCTTTCTTT. This gives the protein CSAGTRVNGPEAFF.